The 3 T cell receptor beta chains presented below share a single source sample, sequenced in a study of cytomegalovirus exposure and HLA in healthy donors. Measured with immunoSEQ multiplex PCR; TCRdb has only the in-frame clones, and not every one. Of about 200,000 clones listed, roughly 88% are singletons. The sequencing sample was made of PBMCs. These receptors were obtained from a woman aged 30 to 39 in good health and CMV-seropositive.

The chain uses TRBV18 and TRBJ2-7; 8 bases are shared with TRBD2. The J segment lost 3 bases and the V segment lost 3 bases, leaving 7 bases of the junction unmatched. CDR1 and CDR2 (germline): KGHSH, LQKENI. The CDR3 runs to 15 residues. The CDR3 sequence is CASSPGGTRSYEQYF. As DNA, the CDR3 is TGTGCCAGCTCACCGGGTGGGACTAGAAGCTACGAGCAGTACTTC. The full variable domain, its missing parts supplied by reference TRBV18 and TRBJ2-7, is NAGVMQNPRHLVRRRGQEARLRCSPMKGHSHVYWYRQLPEEGLKFMVYLQKENIIDESGMPKERFSAEFPKEGPSILRIQQVVRGDSAAYFCASSPGGTRSYEQYFGPGTRLTVT.

The V call is TRBV6-5, the J call TRBJ1-2; 7 positions agree with TRBD1. V shed 8 bases and J 8 bases; nucleotides not matched to a gene: 8. Germline V gives CDR1 MNHEY, CDR2 SVGAGI. CDR3 size: 12 residues. CDR3 loop: CASLSGGRGYTF. The CDR3 DNA reads as TGTGCCAGCCTTTCAGGGGGACGGGGCTACACCTTC.

The CDR3 sequence: CASSSFDQQGRNGYTF. DNA of the CDR3: TGTGCCAGCAGCTCCTTCGACCAACAGGGCAGGAATGGCTACACCTTC. V and J are TRBV5-6 and TRBJ1-2; D possibly corresponds to TRBD1 (6 bases). V gave up 3 bases and J gave up 6 bases, with 21 bases separating them. Germline values: CDR1 SGHDT, CDR2 YYEEEE. The CDR3 consists of 16 residues. The complete variable domain, with remaining parts taken from reference TRBV5-6 and TRBJ1-2, reads DAGVTQSPTHLIKTRGQQVTLRCSPKSGHDTVSWYQQALGQGPQFIFQYYEEEERQRGNFPDRFSGHQFPNYSSELNVNALLLGDSALYLCASSSFDQQGRNGYTFGSGTRLTVV.